This T cell receptor (beta chain) was observed in a study of read filtering for tumor transcriptome and immune sequencing. The CDR3 has 14 amino acids. In germline, CDR1 is LNHDA, CDR2 SQIVND (reference sequence). Trimming at V came to 6 bases and at J to 0 bases, leaving 2 bases not matched to a gene. Study-wide results and limits: About four fifths of IR-seq clonotypes had one read, totaling 3% to 4.5% of reads; RNA-seq: about 74% and 41%. IR-seq captured clonotypes deeper and more reliably than RNA-seq. Without single-read clonotypes, shared clonotype proportions correlated more between IR-seq and RNA-seq.

This library used roughly 430 ng RNA and molecular barcoded adaptors spanning alpha/delta and beta/gamma chains. In TCRdb, the reads were re-called with MiXCR into one record per CDR3 protein. The sample contains approximately 90,000 distinct CDR3 sequences, around an eighth of which appear only once. Many counts were recorded for this clonotype. The antigen remains undetermined. This TCR was sampled from a donor older than 35 with multiple myeloma. Input material: a population of CD138-negative cells sorted from bone marrow. V usage is TRBV19 and J usage is TRBJ2-1; 7 nucleotides line up with TRBD2. The CDR3 nucleotides are TGTGCCAGTAGCCAGCGGGGCTCCTACAATGAGCAGTTCTTC. This codes for CASSQRGSYNEQFF.